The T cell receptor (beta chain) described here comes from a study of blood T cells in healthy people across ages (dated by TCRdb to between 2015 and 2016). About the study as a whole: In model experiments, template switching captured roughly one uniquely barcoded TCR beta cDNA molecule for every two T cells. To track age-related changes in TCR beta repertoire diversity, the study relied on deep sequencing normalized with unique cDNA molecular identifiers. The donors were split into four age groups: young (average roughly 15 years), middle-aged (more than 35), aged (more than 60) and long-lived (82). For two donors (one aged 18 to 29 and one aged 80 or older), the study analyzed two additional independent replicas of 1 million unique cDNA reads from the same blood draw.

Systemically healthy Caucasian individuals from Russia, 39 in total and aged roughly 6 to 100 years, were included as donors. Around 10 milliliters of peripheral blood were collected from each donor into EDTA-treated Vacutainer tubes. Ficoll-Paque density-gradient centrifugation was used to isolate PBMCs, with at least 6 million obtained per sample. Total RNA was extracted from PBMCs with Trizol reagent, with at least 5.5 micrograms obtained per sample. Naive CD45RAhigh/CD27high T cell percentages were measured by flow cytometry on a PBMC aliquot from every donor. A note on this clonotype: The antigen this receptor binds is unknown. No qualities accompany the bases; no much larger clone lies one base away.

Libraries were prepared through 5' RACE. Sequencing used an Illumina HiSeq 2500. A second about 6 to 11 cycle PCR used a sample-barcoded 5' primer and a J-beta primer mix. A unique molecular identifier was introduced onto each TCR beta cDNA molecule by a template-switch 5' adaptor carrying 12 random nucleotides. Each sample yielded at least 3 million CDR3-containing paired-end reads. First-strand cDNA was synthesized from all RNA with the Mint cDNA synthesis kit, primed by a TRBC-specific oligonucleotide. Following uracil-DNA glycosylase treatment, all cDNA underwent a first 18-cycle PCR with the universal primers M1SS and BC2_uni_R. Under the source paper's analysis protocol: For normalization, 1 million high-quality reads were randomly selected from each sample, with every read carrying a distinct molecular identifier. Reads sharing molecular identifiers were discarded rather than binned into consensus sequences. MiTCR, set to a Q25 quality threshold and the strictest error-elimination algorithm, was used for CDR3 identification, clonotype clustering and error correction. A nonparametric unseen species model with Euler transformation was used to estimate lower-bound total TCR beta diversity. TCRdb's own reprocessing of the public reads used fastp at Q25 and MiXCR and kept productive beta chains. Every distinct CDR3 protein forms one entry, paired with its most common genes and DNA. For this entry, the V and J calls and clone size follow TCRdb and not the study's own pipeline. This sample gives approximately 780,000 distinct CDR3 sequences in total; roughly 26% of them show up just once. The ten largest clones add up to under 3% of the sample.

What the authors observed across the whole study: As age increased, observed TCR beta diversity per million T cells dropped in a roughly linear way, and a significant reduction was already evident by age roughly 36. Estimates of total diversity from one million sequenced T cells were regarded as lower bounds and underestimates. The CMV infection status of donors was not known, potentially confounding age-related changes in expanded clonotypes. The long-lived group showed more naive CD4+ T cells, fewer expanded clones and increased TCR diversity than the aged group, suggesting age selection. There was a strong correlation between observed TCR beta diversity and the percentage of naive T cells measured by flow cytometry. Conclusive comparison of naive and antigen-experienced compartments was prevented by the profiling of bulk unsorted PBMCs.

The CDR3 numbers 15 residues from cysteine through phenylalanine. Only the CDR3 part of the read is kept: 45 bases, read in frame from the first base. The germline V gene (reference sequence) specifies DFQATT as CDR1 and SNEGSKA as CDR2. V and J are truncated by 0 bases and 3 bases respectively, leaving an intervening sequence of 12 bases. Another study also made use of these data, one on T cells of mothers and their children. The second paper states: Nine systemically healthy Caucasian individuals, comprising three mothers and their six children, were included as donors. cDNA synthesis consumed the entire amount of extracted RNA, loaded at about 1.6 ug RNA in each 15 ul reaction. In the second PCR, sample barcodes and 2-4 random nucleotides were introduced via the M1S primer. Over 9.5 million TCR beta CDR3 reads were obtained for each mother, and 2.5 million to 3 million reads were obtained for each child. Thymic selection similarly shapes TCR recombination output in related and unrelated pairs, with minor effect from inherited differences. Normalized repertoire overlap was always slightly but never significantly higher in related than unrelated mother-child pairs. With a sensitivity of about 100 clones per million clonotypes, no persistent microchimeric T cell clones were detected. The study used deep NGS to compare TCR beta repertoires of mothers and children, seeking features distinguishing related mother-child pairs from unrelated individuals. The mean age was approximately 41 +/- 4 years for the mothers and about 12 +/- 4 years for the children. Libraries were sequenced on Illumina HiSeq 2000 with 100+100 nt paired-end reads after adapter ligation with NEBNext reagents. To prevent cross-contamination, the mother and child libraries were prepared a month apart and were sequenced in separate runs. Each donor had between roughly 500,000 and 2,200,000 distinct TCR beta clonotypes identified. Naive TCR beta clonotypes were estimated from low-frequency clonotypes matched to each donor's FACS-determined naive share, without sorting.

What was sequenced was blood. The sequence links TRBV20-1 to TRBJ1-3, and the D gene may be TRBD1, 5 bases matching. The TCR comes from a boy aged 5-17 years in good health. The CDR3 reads CSARDAGIVGNTIYF. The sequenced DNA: TGCAGTGCTAGAGATGCAGGGATAGTTGGAAACACCATATATTTT.